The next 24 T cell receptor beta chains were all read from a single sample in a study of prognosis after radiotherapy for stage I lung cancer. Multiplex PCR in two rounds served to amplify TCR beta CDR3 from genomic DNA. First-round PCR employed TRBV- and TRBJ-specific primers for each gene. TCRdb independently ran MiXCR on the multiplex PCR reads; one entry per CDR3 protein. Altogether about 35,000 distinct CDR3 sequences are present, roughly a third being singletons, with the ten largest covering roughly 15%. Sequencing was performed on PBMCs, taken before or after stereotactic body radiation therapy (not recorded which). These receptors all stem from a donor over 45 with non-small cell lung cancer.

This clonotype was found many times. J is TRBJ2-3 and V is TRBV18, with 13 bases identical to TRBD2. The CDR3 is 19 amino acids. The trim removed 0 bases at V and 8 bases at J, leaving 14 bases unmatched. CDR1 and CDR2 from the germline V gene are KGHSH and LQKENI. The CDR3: CASSPPFRTGTSGNATQYF. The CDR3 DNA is TGTGCCAGCTCACCACCGTTTCGTACCGGGACTAGCGGGAATGCTACGCAGTATTTT.

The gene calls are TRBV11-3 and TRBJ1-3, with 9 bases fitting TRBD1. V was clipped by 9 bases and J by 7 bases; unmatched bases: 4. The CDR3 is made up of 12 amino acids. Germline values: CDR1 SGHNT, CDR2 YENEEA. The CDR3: CASTGGGNTIYF. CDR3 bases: TGTGCCAGTACAGGGGGCGGCAACACCATATATTTT.

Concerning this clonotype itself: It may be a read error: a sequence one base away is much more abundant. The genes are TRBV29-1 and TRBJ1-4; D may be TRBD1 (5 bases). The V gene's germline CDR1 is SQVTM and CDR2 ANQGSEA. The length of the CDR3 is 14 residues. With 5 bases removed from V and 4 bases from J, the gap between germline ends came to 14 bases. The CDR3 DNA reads TGCAGCGTTTCATCCGGGACCGATAATGAAAAACTGTTTTTT. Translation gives CSVSSGTDNEKLFF.

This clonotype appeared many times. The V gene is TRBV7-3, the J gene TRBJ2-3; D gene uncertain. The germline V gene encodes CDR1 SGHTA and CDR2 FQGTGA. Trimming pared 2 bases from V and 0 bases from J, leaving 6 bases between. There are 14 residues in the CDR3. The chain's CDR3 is CASSLGPSTDTQYF. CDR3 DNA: TGTGCCAGCAGCTTAGGGCCCAGCACAGATACGCAGTATTTT.

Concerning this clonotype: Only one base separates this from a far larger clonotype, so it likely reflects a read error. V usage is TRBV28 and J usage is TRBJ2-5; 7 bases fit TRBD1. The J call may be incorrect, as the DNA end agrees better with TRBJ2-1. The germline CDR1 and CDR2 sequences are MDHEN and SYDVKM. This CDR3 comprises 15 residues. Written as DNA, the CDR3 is TGTGCCAGGTCCACCCCTAAGACAGGGAACAATGAGCAGTTCTTC. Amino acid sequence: CARSTPKTGNNEQFF.

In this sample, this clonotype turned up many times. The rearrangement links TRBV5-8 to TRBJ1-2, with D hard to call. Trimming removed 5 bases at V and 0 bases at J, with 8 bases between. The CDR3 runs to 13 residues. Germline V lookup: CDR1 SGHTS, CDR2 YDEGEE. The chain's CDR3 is CASSSRSNYGYTF. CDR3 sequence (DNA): TGTGCCAGCAGTTCGAGGTCTAACTATGGCTACACCTTC.

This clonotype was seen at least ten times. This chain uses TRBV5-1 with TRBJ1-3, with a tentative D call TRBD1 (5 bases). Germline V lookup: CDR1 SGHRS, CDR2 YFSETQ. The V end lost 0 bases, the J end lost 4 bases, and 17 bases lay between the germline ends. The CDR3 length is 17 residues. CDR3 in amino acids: CASSLGGGDTSGNTIYF. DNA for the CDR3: TGCGCCAGCAGCTTGGGCGGGGGAGACACGTCGGGAAACACCATATATTTT.

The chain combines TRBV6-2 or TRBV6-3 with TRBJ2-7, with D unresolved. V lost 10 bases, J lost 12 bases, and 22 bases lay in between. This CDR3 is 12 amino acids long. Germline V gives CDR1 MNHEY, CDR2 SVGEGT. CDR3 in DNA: TGTGCCAACAGCGAGGTAGGGCAGGTACGGTACTTC. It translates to CANSEVGQVRYF.

In DNA, the CDR3 is TGTGCCAGTAGTGGGGTAACAGTCAACTATCCCCAGCATTTT. Amino acid sequence: CASSGVTVNYPQHF. This chain uses TRBV19 with TRBJ1-5; D call uncertain. The ends were cut back, 5 bases at V and 10 bases at J, with 18 bases in the middle. Germline loops: CDR1 LNHDA, CDR2 SQIVND (reference sequence). The CDR3 has 14 amino acids.

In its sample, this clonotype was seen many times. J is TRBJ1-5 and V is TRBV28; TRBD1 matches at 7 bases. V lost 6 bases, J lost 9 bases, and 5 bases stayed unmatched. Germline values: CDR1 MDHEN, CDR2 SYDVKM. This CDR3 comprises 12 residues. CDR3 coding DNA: TGTGCCAGCAGCTACAGGACAGGGCCCCAGCATTTT. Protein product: CASSYRTGPQHF.

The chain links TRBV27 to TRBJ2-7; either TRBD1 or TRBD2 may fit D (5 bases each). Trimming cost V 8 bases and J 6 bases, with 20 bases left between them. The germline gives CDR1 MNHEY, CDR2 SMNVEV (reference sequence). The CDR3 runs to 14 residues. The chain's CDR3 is CASGLGFLRGEQYF. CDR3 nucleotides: TGTGCCAGCGGTCTCGGTTTTCTGAGGGGCGAGCAGTACTTC.

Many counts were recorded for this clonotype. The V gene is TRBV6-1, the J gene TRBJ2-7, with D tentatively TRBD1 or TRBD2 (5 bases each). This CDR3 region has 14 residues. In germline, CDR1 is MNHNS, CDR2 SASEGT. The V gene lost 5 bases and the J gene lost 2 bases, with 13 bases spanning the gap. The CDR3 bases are TGTGCCAGCAGTACACCGGGACGGACCTACGAGCAGTACTTC. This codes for CASSTPGRTYEQYF.

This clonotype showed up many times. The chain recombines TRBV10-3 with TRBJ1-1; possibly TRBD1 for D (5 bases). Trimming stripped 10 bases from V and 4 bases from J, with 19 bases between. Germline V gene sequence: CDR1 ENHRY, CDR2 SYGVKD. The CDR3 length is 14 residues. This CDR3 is CATWELGGTTEAFF. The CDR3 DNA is TGTGCCACCTGGGAGTTGGGGGGGACCACTGAAGCTTTCTTT.

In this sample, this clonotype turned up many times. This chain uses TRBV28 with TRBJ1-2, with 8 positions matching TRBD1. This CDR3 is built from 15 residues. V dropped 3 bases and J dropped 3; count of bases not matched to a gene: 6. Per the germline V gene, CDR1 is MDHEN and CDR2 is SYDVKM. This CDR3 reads CASSFQDRVDYGYTF. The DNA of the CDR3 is TGTGCCAGCAGTTTCCAGGACAGGGTGGACTATGGCTACACCTTC.

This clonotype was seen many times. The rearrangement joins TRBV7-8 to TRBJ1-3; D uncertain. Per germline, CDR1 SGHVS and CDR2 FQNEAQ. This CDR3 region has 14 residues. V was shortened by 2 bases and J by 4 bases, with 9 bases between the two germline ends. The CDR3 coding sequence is TGTGCCAGCAGCTTATCCGGACCCGGAAACACCATATATTTT. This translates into CASSLSGPGNTIYF.

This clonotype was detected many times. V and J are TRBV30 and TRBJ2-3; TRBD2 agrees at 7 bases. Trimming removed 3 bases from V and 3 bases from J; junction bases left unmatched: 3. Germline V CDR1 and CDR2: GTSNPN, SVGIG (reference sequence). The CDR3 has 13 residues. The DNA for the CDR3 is TGTGCCTGGAGCTGGCGGGGGACAGATACGCAGTATTTT. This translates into CAWSWRGTDTQYF.

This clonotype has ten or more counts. DNA of the CDR3: TGCGCCAGCAGCTTGGTGGGGAGAAACAGGGGAAACACTGAAGCTTTCTTT. This sequence encodes CASSLVGRNRGNTEAFF. The gene calls are TRBV5-1 and TRBJ1-1; 7 nucleotides match TRBD1. Germline trimming cut 0 bases from V and 2 bases from J; bases unmatched to any gene: 10. Germline V gene lookup returns CDR1 SGHRS and CDR2 YFSETQ. The CDR3 runs to 17 residues.

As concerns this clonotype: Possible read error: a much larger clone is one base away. The CDR3 sequence is CSAGTGYLNTEALF. The DNA of the CDR3 is TGCAGCGCAGGGACAGGGTATTTGAACACTGAAGCTTTATTT. The chain carries TRBV29-1 and TRBJ1-1, with 9 bases identical to TRBD1. CDR1 and CDR2 from the germline V gene are SQVTM and ANQGSEA. There are 14 residues in the CDR3.

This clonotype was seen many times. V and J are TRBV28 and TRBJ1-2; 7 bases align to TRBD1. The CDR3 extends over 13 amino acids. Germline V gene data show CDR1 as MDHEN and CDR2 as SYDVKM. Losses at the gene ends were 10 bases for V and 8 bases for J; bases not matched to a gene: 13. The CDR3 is CAIQGQPSLGYTF. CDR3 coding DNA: TGTGCCATCCAGGGACAGCCGAGTTTAGGCTACACCTTC.

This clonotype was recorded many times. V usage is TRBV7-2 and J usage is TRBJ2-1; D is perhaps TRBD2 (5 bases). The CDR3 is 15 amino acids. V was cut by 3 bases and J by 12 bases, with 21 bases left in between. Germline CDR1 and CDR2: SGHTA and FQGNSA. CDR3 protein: CASSFGVNLIGGQFF. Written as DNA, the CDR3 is TGTGCCAGCAGCTTTGGGGTTAACTTGATAGGAGGGCAGTTCTTC.

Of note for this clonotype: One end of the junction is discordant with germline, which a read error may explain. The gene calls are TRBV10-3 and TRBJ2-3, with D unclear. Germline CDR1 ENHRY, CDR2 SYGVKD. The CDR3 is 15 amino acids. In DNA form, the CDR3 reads TGTGCCATCAGTGCCGTGGGTGGAAGCACAAATACGCAGTATTTT. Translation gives CAISAVGGSTNTQYF.

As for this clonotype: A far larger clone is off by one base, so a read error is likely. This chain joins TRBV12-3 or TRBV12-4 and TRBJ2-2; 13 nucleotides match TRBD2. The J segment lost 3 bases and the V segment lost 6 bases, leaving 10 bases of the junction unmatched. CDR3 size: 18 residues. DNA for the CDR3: TGTGCCAGCAGGGACTCGACTAGCGGGGGGCTCGACACCGGGGAGCTGTTTTTT. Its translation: CASRDSTSGGLDTGELFF.

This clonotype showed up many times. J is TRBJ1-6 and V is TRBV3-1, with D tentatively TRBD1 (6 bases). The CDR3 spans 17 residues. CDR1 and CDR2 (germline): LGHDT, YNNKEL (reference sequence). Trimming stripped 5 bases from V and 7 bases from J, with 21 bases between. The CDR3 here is CASSLPGGGSRNSPLHF. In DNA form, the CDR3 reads TGTGCCAGCAGCTTACCTGGAGGGGGGTCCAGGAATTCACCCCTCCACTTT.

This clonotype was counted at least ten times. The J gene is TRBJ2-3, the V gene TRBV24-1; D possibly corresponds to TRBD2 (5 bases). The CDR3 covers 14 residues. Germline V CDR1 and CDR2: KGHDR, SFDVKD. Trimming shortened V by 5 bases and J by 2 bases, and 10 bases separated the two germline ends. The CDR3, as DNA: TGTGCCACCAGTGTGTCCGGGAACACAGATACGCAGTATTTT. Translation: CATSVSGNTDTQYF.